These 26 T cell receptor beta chains came from one sample sequenced in a study of T cells in localized non-small cell lung cancer. Assay used: immunoSEQ multiplex PCR; TCRdb lists only in-frame clones, some missing. Seen here are roughly 2,000 clones, about 22% observed once, and the top ten hold approximately 15%. Sequences were derived from lung tumor tissue, sampled before any cancer treatment. The source of these receptors is an older female donor with stage II squamous cell lung carcinoma.

The J gene is TRBJ1-1, the V gene TRBV11-3; D is uncertain. V was trimmed by 5 bases and J by 4 bases, leaving 17 bases between them. Germline V gives CDR1 SGHNT, CDR2 YENEEA. This CDR3 has 15 amino acids. The CDR3 here is CASSPGPFLVTEAFF. The CDR3 bases are TGTGCCAGCAGCCCCGGACCGTTTTTGGTCACTGAAGCTTTCTTT.

This clone was counted only a few times. V usage is TRBV6-8 and J usage is TRBJ2-7; 11 positions agree with TRBD2. Germline V gene data show CDR1 as MNHGY and CDR2 as SAAAGT. Unmatched junction bases numbered 14, after V lost 7 bases and J lost 6 bases. This CDR3 has 16 amino acids. The CDR3 sequence: CASTLIAGGPSREQYF. CDR3 bases: TGTGCCAGCACCCTTATAGCGGGAGGGCCATCCCGCGAGCAGTACTTC.

This clone was detected a few times. The rearrangement joins TRBV28 to TRBJ2-7; 7 bases match TRBD1. V shed 6 bases and J 4 bases; nucleotides not matched to a gene: 12. This CDR3 has 15 residues. Germline CDR1 and CDR2: MDHEN and SYDVKM. CDR3 protein: CASSPGTDYGYEQYV. The CDR3 DNA sequence: TGTGCCAGCAGCCCCGGGACAGACTATGGGTACGAGCAGTACGTC.

This clone is categorized as large. The V and J genes are TRBV11-3 and TRBJ2-1; 7 nucleotides align to TRBD2. The germline CDR1 and CDR2 sequences are SGHNT and YENEEA. After removal of 5 bases from V and 7 bases from J, the junction contained 11 bases not matched to a gene. This CDR3 is 15 amino acids long. The CDR3 bases are TGTGCCAGCAGCGCCTACCCGGGGGGAAATAATGAGCAGTTCTTC. It codes for CASSAYPGGNNEQFF.

The rearrangement joins TRBV7-2 to TRBJ1-1, with D perhaps TRBD1 (5 bases). Germline V lookup: CDR1 SGHTA, CDR2 FQGNSA. Trimming shortened V by 5 bases and J by 11 bases, and 18 bases separated the two germline ends. The CDR3 is 13 amino acids. CDR3 in amino acids: CASSESSGTGAFF. The CDR3 nucleotides read TGTGCCAGCAGCGAATCATCCGGGACGGGTGCTTTCTTT.

The chain combines TRBV19 with TRBJ1-2; a weak D match, TRBD1 (5 bases). The V gene's germline CDR1 is LNHDA and CDR2 SQIVND (reference sequence). The V end was cut by 9 bases, the J end by 4 bases, with 15 bases between. The CDR3 sequence is 13 residues long. The CDR3 protein is CASGSGPTYGYTF. The CDR3 DNA reads as TGTGCCAGCGGCTCGGGACCGACCTATGGCTACACCTTC. The full variable domain, its missing parts supplied by reference TRBV19 and TRBJ1-2, is DGGITQSPKYLFRKEGQNVTLSCEQNLNHDAMYWYRQDPGQGLRLIYYSQIVNDFQKGDIAEGYSVSREKKESFPLTVTSAQKNPTAFYLCASGSGPTYGYTFGSGTRLTVV.

This clone occurred a few times. V is TRBV6-8 and J is TRBJ2-5, with 9 nucleotides matching TRBD2. This CDR3 spans 12 amino acids. V lost 9 bases to trimming and J lost 5 bases; unmatched junction nucleotides: 4. The germline gives CDR1 MNHGY, CDR2 SAAAGT. The CDR3 protein is CASSGSGETQYF. The CDR3 bases are TGTGCCAGTAGCGGGAGTGGGGAGACCCAGTACTTC.

The rearrangement links TRBV6-8 to TRBJ1-2; a weak D match, TRBD1 (6 bases). Germline CDR1 MNHGY, CDR2 SAAAGT. The V end was cut by 5 bases, the J end by 2 bases, with 15 bases between. CDR3 length: 15 amino acids. CDR3 nucleotides: TGTGCCAGCAGTCCCGGACAGACCCTAAACTATGGCTACACCTTC. This gives the protein CASSPGQTLNYGYTF.

This clone was counted a few times. This chain connects TRBV11-3 to TRBJ2-7, with 8 bases aligning to TRBD1. The CDR3 runs to 15 residues. Germline-derived CDR1 and CDR2 are SGHNT and YENEEA. V was clipped by 2 bases and J by 2 bases; unmatched bases: 5. In DNA form, the CDR3 reads TGTGCCAGCAGCTTAACCCCAGGGGGCACCTACGAGCAGTACGTC. This sequence encodes CASSLTPGGTYEQYV.

Relative to its sample, this clone is hyperexpanded. The chain links TRBV6-8 to TRBJ1-1, with a possible D match to TRBD1 (6 bases). V shed 8 bases and J shed 7 bases, with 17 bases lying between them. This CDR3 has 13 amino acids. Germline CDR1 and CDR2: MNHGY and SAAAGT. CDR3 DNA: TGTGCCAGCGCCCTTACAGGGAATGATGAAGCTTTCTTT. It is translated as CASALTGNDEAFF.

This chain uses TRBV11-3 with TRBJ2-1, with 10 nucleotides matching TRBD1. The CDR3 is 15 amino acids. J was trimmed by 5 bases and V by 6 bases; bases with no gene match: 7. Germline V gives CDR1 SGHNT, CDR2 YENEEA. DNA for the CDR3: TGTGCCAGCAGTCAGGACAGGGGGGGGAACAATGAGCAGTTCTTC. Protein: CASSQDRGGNNEQFF.

This clone was detected a few times. The chain combines TRBV19 with TRBJ2-2; D gene unclear. V dropped 6 bases and J dropped 0 bases, with 8 bases sitting between them. Germline CDR1 reads LNHDA; CDR2 reads SQIVND (reference sequence). The CDR3 has 14 residues. The DNA of the CDR3 is TGTGCCAGTAGGGGTAGTGCGAACACCGGGGAGCTGTTTTTT. Protein sequence: CASRGSANTGELFF.

The table lists this clone with a few counts. This chain joins TRBV19 and TRBJ1-6, with a tentative D call TRBD1 (5 bases). V shed 10 bases and J shed 7 bases, with 11 bases lying between them. This CDR3 is 12 amino acids long. CDR1 is LNHDA, CDR2 SQIVND, per germline (reference sequence). The CDR3: CATREVNSPLHF. Here the CDR3 DNA reads TGTGCCACCAGGGAAGTCAATTCACCCCTCCACTTT.

Only a few counts were recorded for this clone. This chain connects TRBV11-3 to TRBJ2-1; 9 positions agree with TRBD2. Unmatched junction bases numbered 8, after V lost 2 bases and J lost 3 bases. From germline, CDR1 is SGHNT and CDR2 YENEEA. CDR3 length: 17 residues. The chain's CDR3 is CASSLHARGGFYNEQFF. The DNA for the CDR3 is TGTGCCAGCAGCTTACACGCGCGGGGGGGTTTCTACAATGAGCAGTTCTTC.

With respect to this clone: At one end, the junction sequence differs from germline, possibly due to a read error. The chain joins TRBV4-1 to TRBJ1-1; D unresolved. Germline CDR1 reads MGHRA; CDR2 reads YSYEKL. The CDR3 length is 13 residues. In nucleotides, the CDR3 is TGCGCCAGCAGCCAAGAGACGTACACGGAAGCTTTCTTT. The encoded protein is CASSQETYTEAFF.

This clone is large within its sample. The rearrangement links TRBV9 to TRBJ2-4; D unclear. V was trimmed by 0 bases and J by 5 bases, leaving 6 bases between them. This CDR3 is 13 amino acids long. Germline-derived CDR1 and CDR2 are SGDLS and YYNGEE. CDR3 in amino acids: CASSVGSENIQYF. For the CDR3, the DNA is TGTGCCAGCAGCGTAGGGTCAGAAAACATTCAGTACTTC.

V and J are TRBV25-1 and TRBJ1-4; 10 positions agree with TRBD1. Germline V CDR1 and CDR2: MGHDK, SYGVNS. This CDR3 has 15 amino acids. V was clipped by 4 bases and J by 6 bases; unmatched bases: 5. CDR3 DNA: TGTGCCAGCAGTGGAACCGGGACAGGGGATGAAAAACTGTTTTTT. This encodes CASSGTGTGDEKLFF.

This clone occurred a few times. V and J are TRBV19 and TRBJ2-4; D ambiguous. V shed 3 bases and J shed 0 bases, with 15 bases lying between them. The CDR3 extends over 17 amino acids. From germline, CDR1 is LNHDA and CDR2 SQIVND (reference sequence). The CDR3 coding sequence is TGTGCCAGTAGTATCAAGTCGGACCCTATAGCCAAAAACATTCAGTACTTC. This sequence encodes CASSIKSDPIAKNIQYF.

The chain uses TRBV10-2 and TRBJ1-4; 7 nucleotides line up with TRBD1. J was trimmed by 7 bases and V by 2 bases; bases with no gene match: 7. The germline V gene encodes CDR1 WSHSY and CDR2 SAAADI. This CDR3 comprises 15 residues. The CDR3 nucleotides read TGCGCCAGCAGTGAGGTTCCAGGGGGAAGTGAAAAACTGTTTTTT. It codes for CASSEVPGGSEKLFF.

This clone showed up just a few times. The chain recombines TRBV10-2 with TRBJ2-5; maybe TRBD2 (6 bases). Germline V gene lookup returns CDR1 WSHSY and CDR2 SAAADI. The length of the CDR3 is 14 residues. Trimming left V 6 bases short and J 5 bases short, with 16 bases between. This CDR3 reads CASSRGRGVETQYF. The CDR3 coding sequence is TGCGCCAGCAGCCGAGGGCGGGGTGTGGAGACCCAGTACTTC.

This clone was counted between two and nine times. The chain carries TRBV18 and TRBJ1-1; no clear D. The germline V gene has CDR1 KGHSH and CDR2 LQKENI. The germline V and J ends were trimmed by 4 bases and 1 base, with 7 bases remaining between them. The CDR3 consists of 13 residues. The chain's CDR3 is CASSLAGNTEAFF. The CDR3 nucleotides are TGTGCCAGCTCACTAGCAGGGAACACTGAAGCTTTCTTT.

The rearrangement links TRBV15 to TRBJ2-1; TRBD1 is a possible D gene (6 bases). The CDR3 runs 14 residues. Germline V gene lookup returns CDR1 LNHNV and CDR2 YYDKDF (reference sequence). V gave up 5 bases and J gave up 5 bases, with 13 bases separating them. Here the CDR3 DNA reads TGTGCCACCAGCCTCCGGACAGTCCACAATGAGCAGTTCTTC. Protein: CATSLRTVHNEQFF. The whole variable domain, remainder taken from reference TRBV15 and TRBJ2-1, is DAMVIQNPRYQVTQFGKPVTLSCSQTLNHNVMYWYQQKSSQAPKLLFHYYDKDFNNEADTPDNFQSRRPNTSFCFLDIRSPGLGDTAMYLCATSLRTVHNEQFFGPGTRLTVL.

Within the sample, this clone is medium-sized. At one end the junction does not follow the germline gene, possibly because of a read error. The chain links TRBV6-1 to TRBJ2-1; 11 positions match TRBD2. Germline CDR1 is MNHNS and CDR2 is SASEGT. This CDR3 region has 16 residues. The CDR3 is CAISEAGTSGYNEQFF. The CDR3 DNA reads TGTGCCATCAGTGAAGCGGGGACTAGCGGATACAATGAGCAGTTCTTC.

J is TRBJ1-1 and V is TRBV6-8; 8 bases agree with TRBD1. CDR3 length equals 14 residues. Looked up from germline, CDR1 is MNHGY and CDR2 is SAAAGT. The junction had 7 bases not matched to a gene; V was cut back by 5 bases and J by 5 bases. The CDR3: CASSLPDRATEAFF. The DNA of the CDR3 is TGTGCCAGCAGTCTCCCGGACAGGGCAACTGAAGCTTTCTTT.

This clone was detected only a few times. The gene calls are TRBV11-3 and TRBJ1-3; possible D gene TRBD1, 6 bases. The V gene's germline CDR1 is SGHNT and CDR2 YENEEA. Trimming removed 5 bases at V and 7 bases at J, with 21 bases between. There are 16 residues in the CDR3. DNA for the CDR3: TGTGCCAGCAGCGGGGGAAGGGGGACGGAAAGGAACACCATATATTTT. It specifies CASSGGRGTERNTIYF.

V gene TRBV4-1 combines with J gene TRBJ1-1; unclear D gene. V lost 2 bases, J lost 11 bases, and 21 bases lay in between. Germline V CDR1 and CDR2: MGHRA, YSYEKL. This CDR3 contains 15 residues. CDR3 amino acids: CASSQSPGLGSEAFF. CDR3 nucleotide sequence: TGCGCCAGCAGCCAAAGCCCAGGCCTAGGTTCGGAGGCTTTCTTT.